One and the same sample provided the 20 T cell receptor beta chains below, sequenced in a study of blood T cell repertoires in COVID-19. Clones were read by immunoSEQ multiplex PCR, and TCRdb kept only the in-frame ones, dropping some. This table holds 250,000 or so clones, over 75% found once. The material sequenced was peripheral blood. These receptors originate from a woman aged 25 to 45 with acute or convalescent COVID-19.

V gene TRBV6-5 combines with J gene TRBJ2-7; 16 bases match TRBD2. The CDR3 contains 13 residues. V lost 7 bases and J lost 9; bases outside the gene matches: 3. The V gene's germline CDR1 is MNHEY and CDR2 SVGAGI. DNA of the CDR3: TGTGCCAGCACGGGACTAGCGGGAGGGGGGCAGTACTTC. It encodes CASTGLAGGGQYF.

This chain connects TRBV7-9 to TRBJ2-5; maybe TRBD1 (6 bases). The CDR3 spans 16 residues. V was pared by 5 bases and J by 4 bases, with 20 bases between. From germline, CDR1 is SEHNR and CDR2 FQNEAQ (reference sequence). The CDR3 sequence: CASSNDRSRGGETQYF. CDR3 nucleotides: TGTGCCAGCAGCAACGACAGGTCGAGGGGTGGAGAGACCCAGTACTTC.

Turning to this clone: Other DNA sequences in the same sample also yield this CDR3. The V gene is TRBV9, the J gene TRBJ2-1, with 7 bases that match TRBD2. CDR3 length equals 15 residues. CDR1 is SGDLS and CDR2 is YYNGEE in the germline V gene. V lost 0 bases, J lost 1 base, and 1 base stayed unmatched. The CDR3 region is CASSVDGGSYNEQFF. The CDR3 nucleotides read TGTGCCAGCAGCGTAGACGGGGGGTCCTACAATGAGCAGTTCTTC.

This clone appeared once. V is TRBV5-5 and J is TRBJ2-7; D remains ambiguous. V lost 0 bases and J lost 3, with 7 bases in between. Germline V gene lookup returns CDR1 SGHKS and CDR2 YYEKEE (reference sequence). The CDR3 runs 13 residues. The CDR3 nucleotides read TGTGCCAGCAGCTTGGAGCTTATCTACGAGCAGTACTTC. Protein sequence: CASSLELIYEQYF.

The V call is TRBV27, the J call TRBJ2-3; 9 nucleotides line up with TRBD1. V shed 5 bases and J 3 bases; nucleotides not matched to a gene: 30. Germline V gene data show CDR1 as MNHEY and CDR2 as SMNVEV (reference sequence). The CDR3 has 23 residues. The CDR3 region is CASSPSGTGIPPVGTGLTDTQYF. The CDR3 region has the DNA TGTGCCAGCAGTCCCTCCGGGACAGGGATTCCCCCCGTCGGGACTGGTTTAACAGATACGCAGTATTTT.

The chain carries TRBV3-1 (or the pseudogene TRBV3-2) and TRBJ2-1; 7 bases are shared with TRBD2. The germline gives CDR1 LGHDT, CDR2 YNNKEL (reference sequence). The CDR3 sequence is 15 residues long. Trimming took 4 bases from V and 0 from J; bases not matched to a gene: 3. The CDR3 loop is CASSRGGSSYNEQFF. CDR3 in DNA: TGTGCCAGCAGCCGCGGCGGGAGCTCCTACAATGAGCAGTTCTTC.

J is TRBJ1-4 and V is TRBV30, with TRBD1 as a possible D gene (6 bases). Germline values: CDR1 GTSNPN, CDR2 SVGIG (reference sequence). The CDR3 is made up of 14 amino acids. The ends were cut back, 1 base at V and 4 bases at J, with 10 bases in the middle. The CDR3 nucleotides are TGTGCCTGGAGTGCAGGGGCGGGTAATGAAAAACTGTTTTTT. It codes for CAWSAGAGNEKLFF.

In DNA form, the CDR3 reads TGTGCCAGCAGCGTTTGGACTAGCGGCACAGATACGCAGTATTTT. Encoded protein: CASSVWTSGTDTQYF. This rearrangement joins TRBV9 to TRBJ2-3; 9 nucleotides match TRBD2. Trimming at V came to 2 bases and at J to 1 base, leaving 2 bases not matched to a gene. CDR1 and CDR2 from the germline V gene are SGDLS and YYNGEE. This CDR3 region has 15 residues. The whole variable domain, filled in from reference TRBV9 and TRBJ2-3, reads DSGVTQTPKHLITATGQRVTLRCSPRSGDLSVYWYQQSLDQGLQFLIQYYNGEERAKGNILERFSAQQFPDLHSELNLSSLELGDSALYFCASSVWTSGTDTQYFGPGTRLTVL.

J is TRBJ2-7 and V is TRBV30; TRBD2 is a possible D gene (6 bases). Germline CDR1 GTSNPN, CDR2 SVGIG (reference sequence). With 5 bases removed from V and 7 bases from J, the gap between germline ends came to 18 bases. CDR3 length equals 13 residues. CDR3: CAWCSRDAGEQYF. The CDR3 nucleotides read TGTGCCTGGTGCTCGCGGGACGCGGGGGAGCAGTACTTC.

This chain links TRBV24-1 with TRBJ2-1; TRBD1 agrees at 7 bases. The CDR3 is 15 amino acids. The junction had 5 bases not matched to a gene; V was cut back by 0 bases and J by 7 bases. Germline CDR1 reads KGHDR; CDR2 reads SFDVKD. The CDR3, as DNA: TGTGCCACCAGTGATTTGCGACAGGGACGGAATGAGCAGTTCTTC. This gives the protein CATSDLRQGRNEQFF.

The chain employs TRBV10-3 and TRBJ2-1; no clear D gene. This CDR3 is built from 14 residues. Germline CDR1 reads ENHRY; CDR2 reads SYGVKD. CDR3 in amino acids: CALRPNENLNEQFF. The DNA of the CDR3 is TGTGCTCTGCGGCCAAATGAAAATCTCAATGAGCAGTTCTTC.

The chain employs TRBV4-1 and TRBJ2-1, with a possible D match to TRBD1 (5 bases). The CDR3 sequence is 17 residues long. The V gene lost 0 bases and the J gene lost 0 bases, with 12 bases spanning the gap. CDR1 MGHRA and CDR2 YSYEKL come from the germline V gene. The CDR3 DNA reads TGCGCCAGCAGCCAAGACGAGCTGGACACCTCCTACAATGAGCAGTTCTTC. The encoded protein is CASSQDELDTSYNEQFF.

This clone came up once. The chain is built from TRBV6-2 or TRBV6-3 and TRBJ2-1; 12 bases map to TRBD2. This CDR3 region has 19 residues. Germline loops: CDR1 MNHEY, CDR2 SVGEGT. After removal of 2 bases from V and 4 bases from J, the junction contained 12 bases not matched to a gene. CDR3: CASSYTLAGGPGAYNEQFF. CDR3 sequence (DNA): TGTGCCAGCAGTTACACCCTAGCGGGAGGGCCTGGGGCGTACAATGAGCAGTTCTTC.

This sequence joins TRBV11-2 and TRBJ2-1, with 11 bases identical to TRBD2. Germline CDR1 is SGHAT and CDR2 is FQNNGV. The CDR3 is 15 residues long. Trimming cost V 6 bases and J 7 bases; bases outside gene matches: 8. CDR3 sequence: CASRGIAGGRNEQFF. The CDR3 DNA reads as TGTGCCAGCAGAGGGATAGCGGGAGGGAGGAATGAGCAGTTCTTC.

This rearrangement joins TRBV4-3 to TRBJ1-3; D call uncertain. The CDR3 totals 15 residues. Trimming pared 0 bases from V and 3 bases from J, leaving 9 bases between. Per the germline V gene, CDR1 is LGHNA and CDR2 is YSLEER. CDR3 residues: CASSQDTESGNTIYF. CDR3 in DNA: TGCGCCAGCAGCCAAGATACAGAGAGTGGAAACACCATATATTTT.

This chain links TRBV6-5 with TRBJ1-1; D is unresolved. The germline V gene has CDR1 MNHEY and CDR2 SVGAGI. The CDR3 spans 14 residues. V lost 2 bases to trimming and J lost 5 bases, with 12 bases between them. The chain's CDR3 is CASSYVPGGTEAFF. The CDR3 DNA follows: TGTGCCAGCAGTTACGTACCGGGAGGGACTGAAGCTTTCTTT.

V usage is TRBV21-1 and J usage is TRBJ1-5. TRBV21-1 is a documented pseudogene. The CDR3 length is 18 residues. The DNA for the CDR3 is TGTGCCAGCCCACAAGAGGCCCACGATGGAGTCAGCAATCAGCCCCAGCATTTT. Encoded protein: CASPQEAHDGVSNQPQHF.

The V gene is TRBV7-8, the J gene TRBJ2-7; TRBD2 agrees at 9 bases. The V gene end was trimmed by 0 bases and the J gene end by 6 bases; junction bases not matched to a gene: 6. The CDR3 covers 15 residues. Germline V lookup: CDR1 SGHVS, CDR2 FQNEAQ. The CDR3 spells CASSLAGGRDFEQYF. DNA for the CDR3: TGTGCCAGCAGCTTAGCGGGCGGGAGGGACTTCGAGCAGTACTTC.

This rearrangement joins TRBV10-1 to TRBJ2-5; 7 nucleotides align to TRBD2. This CDR3 comprises 17 residues. CDR1 WNHNN and CDR2 SYGVQD come from the germline V gene (reference sequence). J lost 1 base, V lost 2 bases, and 10 bases had no gene match. Here the CDR3 DNA reads TGCGCCAGCAGTGAGCCGAGGGGAGGGCTCGGCCAAGAGACCCAGTACTTC. It yields the protein CASSEPRGGLGQETQYF.

The chain links TRBV23-1 to TRBJ2-7, with D tentatively TRBD2 (6 bases). TRBV23-1 falls under the ORF class, with uncertain function. This CDR3 has 16 residues. Trimming stripped 2 bases from V and 3 bases from J, with 17 bases between. CDR3 DNA: TGCGCCAGCAGTCAAAAAAGTGGGGGGAGCGTCTACGAGCAGTACTTC. It codes for CASSQKSGGSVYEQYF.